The present entry profiles one TCR beta chain with its context. Method: immunoSEQ multiplex PCR; TCRdb's copy keeps in-frame clones and lacks some. The sample has tens of thousands of clones; 90% are singletons. These data originate in a study of blood T cell repertoires in COVID-19. As for the study in general: The United States, Italy and Spain provided the acute and convalescent COVID-19 samples. Nucleic acid was either cDNA or gDNA, and it came from T cells, B-cell-depleted T cells, or PBMCs.

This CDR3 has 11 amino acids. Trimming took off 7 bases at V and 3 bases at J, with 10 bases between the two ends. In germline, CDR1 is GTSNPN, CDR2 SVGIG (reference sequence). This receptor was obtained from a human donor in a cohort sampled during active COVID-19. Sequencing was carried out using peripheral blood. The chain is built from TRBV30 and TRBJ2-7, with a weak D call TRBD2 (5 bases). The CDR3 DNA reads TGTGCCTCAAGACTACTCTACGAGCAGTACTTC. Translated, it gives CASRLLYEQYF.